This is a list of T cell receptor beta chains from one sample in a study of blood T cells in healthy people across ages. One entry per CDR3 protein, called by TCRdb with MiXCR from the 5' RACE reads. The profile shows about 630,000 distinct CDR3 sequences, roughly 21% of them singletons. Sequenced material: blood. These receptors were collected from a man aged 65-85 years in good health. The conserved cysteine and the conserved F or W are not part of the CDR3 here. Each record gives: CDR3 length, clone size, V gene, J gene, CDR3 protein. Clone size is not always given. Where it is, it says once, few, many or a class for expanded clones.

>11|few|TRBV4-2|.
ASSQGAFDEQF
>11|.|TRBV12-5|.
ASLGLAAREQF
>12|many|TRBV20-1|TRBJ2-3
SARGKDYTDTQY
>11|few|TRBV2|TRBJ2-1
ASSDKGHNEQF
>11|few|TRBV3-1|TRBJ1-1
ASSRTESTEAF
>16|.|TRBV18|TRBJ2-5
ASSPQLAGLLQQETQY
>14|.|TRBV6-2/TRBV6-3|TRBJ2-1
ASSGTLAGPEGEQF
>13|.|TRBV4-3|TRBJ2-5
ASSQEGRVDETQY
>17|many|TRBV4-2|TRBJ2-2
ASSQDPFGLARNTGELF
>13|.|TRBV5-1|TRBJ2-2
ASGSGTLNTGELF
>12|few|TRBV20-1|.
SASPGQGLNEQF
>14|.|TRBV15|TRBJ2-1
ATRRDPTEKYNEQF
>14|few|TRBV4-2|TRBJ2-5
ASSQPWSDIGRTQY
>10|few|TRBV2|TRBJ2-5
VSKAEQETQY
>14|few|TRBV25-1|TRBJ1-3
ASSPPTRSSGNTIY
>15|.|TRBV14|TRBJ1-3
ASSPKGQEISGNTIY
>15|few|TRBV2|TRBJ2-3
ASSEELAGAGTDTQY
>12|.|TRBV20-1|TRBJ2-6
SAMGVTGANVLT
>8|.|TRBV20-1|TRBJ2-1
SAKLNEQF
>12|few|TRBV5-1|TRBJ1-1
ASSFNSVNTEAF
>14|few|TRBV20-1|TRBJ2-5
SATSPRTANQETQY
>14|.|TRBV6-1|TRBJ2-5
ASSELGAPDQETQY
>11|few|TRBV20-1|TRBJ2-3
SAKLLSTDTQY